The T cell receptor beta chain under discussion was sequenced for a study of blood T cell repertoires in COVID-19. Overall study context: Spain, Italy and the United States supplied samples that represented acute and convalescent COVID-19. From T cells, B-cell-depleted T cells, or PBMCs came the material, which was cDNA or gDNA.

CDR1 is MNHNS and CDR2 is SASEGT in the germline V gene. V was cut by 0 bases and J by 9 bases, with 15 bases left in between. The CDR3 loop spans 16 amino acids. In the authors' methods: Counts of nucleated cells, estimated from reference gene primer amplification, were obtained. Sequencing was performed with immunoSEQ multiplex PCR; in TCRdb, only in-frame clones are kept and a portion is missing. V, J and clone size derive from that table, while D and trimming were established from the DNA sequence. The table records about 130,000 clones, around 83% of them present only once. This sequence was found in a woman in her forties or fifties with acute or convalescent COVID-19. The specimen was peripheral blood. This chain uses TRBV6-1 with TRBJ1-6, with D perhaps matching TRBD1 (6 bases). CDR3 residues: CASSEAGVLGASPLHF. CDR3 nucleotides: TGTGCCAGCAGTGAAGCAGGGGTTTTGGGGGCTTCACCCCTCCACTTT.